The present entry profiles one T cell receptor beta chain with its context. After removal of 6 bases from V and 2 bases from J, the junction contained 3 bases not matched to a gene. Germline V gene data show CDR1 as MNHEY and CDR2 as SVGAGI. This CDR3 comprises 13 residues. In the original analysis: Scientists estimated how many nucleated cells there were by amplifying reference gene primers. Some clones are missing from TCRdb's copy, which holds only in-frame ones; the method was immunoSEQ multiplex PCR. The DNA was the basis for D and trimming; V, J and clone size are from that table. The sample includes around 100,000 clones, roughly 86% of them seen just once. The source of the sample is a study of blood T cell repertoires in COVID-19. About the study: Material from acute and convalescent COVID-19 was sourced from the United States, Italy and Spain. The cDNA or gDNA used as material had been derived from T cells, B-cell-depleted T cells, or PBMCs.

This chain joins TRBV6-5 and TRBJ1-1, with 7 bases identical to TRBD1. Sequenced sample: peripheral blood. This receptor was obtained from a man aged 35-49 years with acute or convalescent COVID-19. The CDR3 DNA reads as TGTGCCAGCAGAAGGGACAGCAACACTGAAGCTTTCTTT. Translation gives CASRRDSNTEAFF.